The source of this T cell receptor beta chain is a study of blood T cell repertoires in COVID-19. Participants were aged about 18 to 100 years, lived in roughly 23 US areas, and enrolled virtually. Cohorts were assigned according to the clinical history that participants reported. A PCR-confirmed or clinician-diagnosed COVID-19 case had contacted exposed participants within 2 weeks of entry. Germline V gene sequence: CDR1 SGHRS, CDR2 YFSETQ. The CDR3 runs to 14 residues. V was clipped by 7 bases and J by 6 bases; unmatched bases: 8. Generated by immunoSEQ multiplex PCR, the TCRdb table keeps only in-frame clones and is missing some. The sample carries approximately 300,000 clones, 85% to 95% recorded once.

This chain connects TRBV5-1 to TRBJ1-4; 8 nucleotides align to TRBD1. Sequencing input: PBMCs or T cells enriched from blood (not recorded which). The source is a woman between 25 and 40 years old who had been exposed to COVID-19. CDR3 DNA: TGCGCCAGCTCATCCGGGACAGGTTATGAAAAACTGTTTTTT. It is translated as CASSSGTGYEKLFF. The variable domain in full, completed from reference TRBV5-1 and TRBJ1-4, reads KAGVTQTPRYLIKTRGQQVTLSCSPISGHRSVSWYQQTPGQGLQFLFEYFSETQRNKGNFPGRFSGRQFSNSRSEMNVSTLELGDSALYLCASSSGTGYEKLFFGSGTQLSVL.